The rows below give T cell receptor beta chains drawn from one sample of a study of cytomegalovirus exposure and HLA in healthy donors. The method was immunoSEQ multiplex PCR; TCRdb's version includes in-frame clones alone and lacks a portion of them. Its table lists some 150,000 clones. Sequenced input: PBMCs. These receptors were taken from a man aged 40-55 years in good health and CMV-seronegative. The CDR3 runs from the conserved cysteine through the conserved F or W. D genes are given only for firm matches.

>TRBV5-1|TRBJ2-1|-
TGCGCCAGCAGCTTTCAACCTTCGGGGGACGCATACAATGAGCAGTTCTTC
CASSFQPSGDAYNEQFF
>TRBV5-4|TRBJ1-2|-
TGTGCCAGCAGCTCGACCCTCAGGGGTACCTATGGCTACACCTTC
CASSSTLRGTYGYTF
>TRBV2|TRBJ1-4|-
TGTGCCAGCAGTGAAGGTTTGGGAGCTAATGAAAAACTGTTTTTT
CASSEGLGANEKLFF
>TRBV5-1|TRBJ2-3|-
TGCGCCAGCAGCTTGGTAGGGGGGGCTAGCACAGATACGCAGTATTTT
CASSLVGGASTDTQYF
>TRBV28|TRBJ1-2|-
TGTGCCAGCAGTTTAAACGGGTATGGCTACACCTTC
CASSLNGYGYTF
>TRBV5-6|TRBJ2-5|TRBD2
TGTGCCAGCAGCTCCCTAGCGGAGTACCAAGAGACCCAGTACTTC
CASSSLAEYQETQYF
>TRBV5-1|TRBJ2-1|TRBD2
TGCGCCAGCAGCTCCCTTGGAGCGGGGGGGCATGATGAGCAGTTCTTC
CASSSLGAGGHDEQFF
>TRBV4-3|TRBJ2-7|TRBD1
TGCGCCAGCAGCCAGGACAGGCGAAACTCCTACGAGCAGTACTTC
CASSQDRRNSYEQYF
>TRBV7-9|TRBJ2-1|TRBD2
TGTGCCAGCAGCCCTATTGTAGCGGGGGGACAGAATGAGCAGTTCTTC
CASSPIVAGGQNEQFF
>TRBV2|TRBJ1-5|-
TGTGCCAGCAGTGAAGGAGGGGGTGGTCAGCCCCAGCATTTT
CASSEGGGGQPQHF
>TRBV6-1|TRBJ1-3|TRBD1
TGTGCCAGCAGTGTCGGACAGGGGAAGGGAAACACCATATATTTT
CASSVGQGKGNTIYF
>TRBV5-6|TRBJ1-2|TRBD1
TGTGCCAGCAGCACCGGGACAGGAGATGGCTACACCTTC
CASSTGTGDGYTF
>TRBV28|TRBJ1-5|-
TGTGCCAGCAGAGCGGGACGTGGGAGTTGGGAGCCCCAGCATTTT
CASRAGRGSWEPQHF
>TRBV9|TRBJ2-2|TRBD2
TGTGCCAGCAGCGTAGGAGGACTAGCGGGATTTCGGACCGGGGAGCTGTTTTTT
CASSVGGLAGFRTGELFF
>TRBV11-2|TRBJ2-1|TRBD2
TGTGCCAGCAGCCGGGGGGTGGGGTGGGATGAGCAGTTCTTC
CASSRGVGWDEQFF
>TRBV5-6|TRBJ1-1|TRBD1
TGTGCCAGCAGCCTGAATAGGGGGCCCGGGATCATGAACACTGAAGCTTTCTTT
CASSLNRGPGIMNTEAFF
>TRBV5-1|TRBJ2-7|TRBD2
TGCGCCAGCAGCTTGTCCGGGACTAACTACGAGCAGTACTTC
CASSLSGTNYEQYF
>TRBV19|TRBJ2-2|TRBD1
TGTGCCAGTAGTATGTGGGACAGGTTAACCGGGGAGCTGTTTTTT
CASSMWDRLTGELFF
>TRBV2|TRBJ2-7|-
TGCGCCAGCAGTGAAGGGTGGGGACTTAAGCCAAACTACGAGCAGTACTTC
CASSEGWGLKPNYEQYF
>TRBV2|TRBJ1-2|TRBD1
TGTGCCAGCAGTCTCGGGGACAGGGGACAAAGTGGCTACACCTTC
CASSLGDRGQSGYTF
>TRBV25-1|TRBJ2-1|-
TGTGCCAGCAGTGAAAGGCAGGACTCCTACAATGAGCAGTTCTTC
CASSERQDSYNEQFF
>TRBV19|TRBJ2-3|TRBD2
TGTGCCAGTACGCGGGGGGGAACTAGCACAGATACGCAGTATTTT
CASTRGGTSTDTQYF
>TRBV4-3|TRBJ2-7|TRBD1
TGCGCCAGCAGCCGGGACAGTTTCTCCTACGAGCAGTACTTC
CASSRDSFSYEQYF
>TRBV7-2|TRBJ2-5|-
TGTGCCAGCAGCCCTGGACAGCAAGAGACCCAGTACTTC
CASSPGQQETQYF
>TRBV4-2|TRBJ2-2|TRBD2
TGTGCCAGCAGCCTGTTGCGGGGGACCGGGGAGCTGTTTTTT
CASSLLRGTGELFF
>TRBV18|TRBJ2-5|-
TGTGCCAGCTCAGGTAGCGGAGGTGGGGAGACCCAGTACTTC
CASSGSGGGETQYF
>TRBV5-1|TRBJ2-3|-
TGCGCCAGCAGCCGCCTACAGGATACGCAGTATTTT
CASSRLQDTQYF
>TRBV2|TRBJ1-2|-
TGTGCCAGCAGTCGGGGGGCAGGTGGCTACACCTTC
CASSRGAGGYTF
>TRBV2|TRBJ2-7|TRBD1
TGTGCCAGCAGACGGGACAGGGGGTACGAGCAGTACTTC
CASRRDRGYEQYF
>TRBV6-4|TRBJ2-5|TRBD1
TGTGCCAGCAGCGCCGGGACAGGCGACCAAGAGACCCAGTACTTC
CASSAGTGDQETQYF
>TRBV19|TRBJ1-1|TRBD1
TGTGCCAGTAGCCTCGGCCAGGGGGCCATGAACACTGAAGCTTTCTTT
CASSLGQGAMNTEAFF
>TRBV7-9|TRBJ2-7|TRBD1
TGTGCCAGCAGCTCTCCTAGTCAGGGGGCGCGGGAGCAGTACTTC
CASSSPSQGAREQYF
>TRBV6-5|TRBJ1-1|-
TGTGCCACCCTCCGGGGGGGCACTGAAGCTTTCTTT
CATLRGGTEAFF
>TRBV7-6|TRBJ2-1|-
TGTGCCAGCAGCACTGGAGTTGAGCAGTTCTTC
CASSTGVEQFF
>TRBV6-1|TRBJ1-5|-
TGTGCCAGCAGTGCAGGGAATCAGCCCCAGCATTTT
CASSAGNQPQHF
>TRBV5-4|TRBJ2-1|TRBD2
TGTGCCAGCAGCCGCCTAGCGGGGGGCGACAATGAGCAGTTCTTC
CASSRLAGGDNEQFF
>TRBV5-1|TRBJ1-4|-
TGCGCCAGCAGCTCTTCGGGAGAAAAACTGTTTTTT
CASSSSGEKLFF
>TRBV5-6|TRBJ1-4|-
TGTGCCAGCAGCGCAGGACCTTTTCAGGGGAAGGGTGAAAAACTGTTTTTT
CASSAGPFQGKGEKLFF
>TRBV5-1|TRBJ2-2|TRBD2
TGCGCCAGCAGCCGCGGGGGGAAGAACACCGGGGAGCTGTTTTTT
CASSRGGKNTGELFF
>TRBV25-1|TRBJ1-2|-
TGTGCCAGCAGTGAACGTCCCAATTCCGACAGACCGAAATATGGCTACACCTTC
CASSERPNSDRPKYGYTF
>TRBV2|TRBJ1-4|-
TGTGCCAGCAGTGAACAGGGCAACCATAATGAAAAACTGTTTTTT
CASSEQGNHNEKLFF
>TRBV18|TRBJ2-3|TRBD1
TGTGCCAGCTCACCGACAGGGACAGATACGCAGTATTTT
CASSPTGTDTQYF
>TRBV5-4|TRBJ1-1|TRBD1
TGTGCCAGCAGCTCGCAAACCCGGACAGGGCGGATCGAGGCTTTCTTT
CASSSQTRTGRIEAFF